Sequencing of this T cell receptor beta chain was carried out in a study of blood T cell repertoires in COVID-19. Overall study: Nucleic acid was either cDNA or gDNA, and it came from T cells, B-cell-depleted T cells, or PBMCs.

Germline V gene sequence: CDR1 MNHEY, CDR2 SVGAGI. This CDR3 region has 14 residues. The V and J ends lost 6 bases and 3 bases respectively, with 15 bases between them. A Seattle source enrolled patients during active infection and followed them longitudinally. In the authors' methods: For nucleated cells, counts were estimated from reference gene primer amplification. The data were produced by immunoSEQ multiplex PCR, yet TCRdb's version contains in-frame clones alone and is incomplete. V, J and clone size derive from that table, while D and trimming were established from the DNA sequence. This table has roughly 60,000 clones, just under 75% appearing once.

The chain employs TRBV6-5 and TRBJ2-7, with D possibly being TRBD1 (6 bases). This clonotype originated in a woman in her sixties or seventies with COVID-19, enrolled during active disease. The material sequenced was peripheral blood. The CDR3 loop reads CASSPDRTRYEQYF. For the CDR3, the DNA is TGTGCCAGCAGCCCAGACAGGACCCGCTACGAGCAGTACTTC.